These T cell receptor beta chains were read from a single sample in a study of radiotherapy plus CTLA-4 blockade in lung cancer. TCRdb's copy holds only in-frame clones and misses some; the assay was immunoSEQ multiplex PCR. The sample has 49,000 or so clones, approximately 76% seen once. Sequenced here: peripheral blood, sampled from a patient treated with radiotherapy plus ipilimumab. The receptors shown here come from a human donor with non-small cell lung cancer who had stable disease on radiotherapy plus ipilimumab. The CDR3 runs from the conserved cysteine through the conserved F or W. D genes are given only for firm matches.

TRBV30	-	CAWSVGGSDEQFF
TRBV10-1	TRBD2	CASSERGVAGELFF
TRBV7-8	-	CASSQSGQFQETQYF
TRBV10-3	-	CASQGIRNTGELFF
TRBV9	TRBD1	CASSATGGPTYEQYF
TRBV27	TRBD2	CASSLRGGGPNEQFF
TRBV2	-	CASSGAEHLYQETQYF
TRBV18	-	CASSLTGWTNEKLFF
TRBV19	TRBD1	CASSMTSGQGRAEAFF
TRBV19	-	CASSIGTNTGELFF
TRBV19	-	CASAPRGELASNQPQHF
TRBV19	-	CASSIVNYGYTF
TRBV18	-	CASSPMSGTGNTIYF
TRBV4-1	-	CASSQAVLGWANYGYTF
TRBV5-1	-	CASSLEGEYQETQYF